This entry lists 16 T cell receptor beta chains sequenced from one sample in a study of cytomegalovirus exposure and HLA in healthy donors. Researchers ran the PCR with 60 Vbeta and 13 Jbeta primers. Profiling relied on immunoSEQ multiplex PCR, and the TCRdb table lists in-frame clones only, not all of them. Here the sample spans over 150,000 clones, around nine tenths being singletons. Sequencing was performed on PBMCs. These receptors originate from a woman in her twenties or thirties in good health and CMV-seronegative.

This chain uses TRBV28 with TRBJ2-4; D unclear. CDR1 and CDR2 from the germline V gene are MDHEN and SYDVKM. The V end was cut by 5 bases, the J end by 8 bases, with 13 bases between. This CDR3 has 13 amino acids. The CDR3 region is CASSIIARDIQYF. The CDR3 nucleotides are TGTGCCAGCAGTATCATCGCCCGGGACATTCAGTACTTC.

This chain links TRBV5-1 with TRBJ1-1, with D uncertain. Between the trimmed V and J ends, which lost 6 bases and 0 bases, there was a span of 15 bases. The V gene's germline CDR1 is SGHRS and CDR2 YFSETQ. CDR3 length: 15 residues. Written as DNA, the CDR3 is TGCGCCAGCAACACGCCTACGGGGATGAACACTGAAGCTTTCTTT. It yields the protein CASNTPTGMNTEAFF.

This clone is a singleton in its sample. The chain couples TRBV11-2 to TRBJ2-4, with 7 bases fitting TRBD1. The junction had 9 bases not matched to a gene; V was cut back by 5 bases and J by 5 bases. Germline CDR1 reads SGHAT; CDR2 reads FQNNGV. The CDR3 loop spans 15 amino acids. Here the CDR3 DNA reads TGTGCCAGCAGCCCCGACGACAGGGTAGAAAACATTCAGTACTTC. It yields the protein CASSPDDRVENIQYF.

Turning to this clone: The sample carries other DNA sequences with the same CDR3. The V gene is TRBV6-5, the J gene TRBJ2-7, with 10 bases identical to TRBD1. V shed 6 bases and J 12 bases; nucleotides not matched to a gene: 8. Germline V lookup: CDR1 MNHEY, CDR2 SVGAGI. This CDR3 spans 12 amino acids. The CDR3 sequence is CASSVRTGGLYF. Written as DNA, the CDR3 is TGTGCCAGCAGCGTTAGGACAGGGGGACTGTACTTC.

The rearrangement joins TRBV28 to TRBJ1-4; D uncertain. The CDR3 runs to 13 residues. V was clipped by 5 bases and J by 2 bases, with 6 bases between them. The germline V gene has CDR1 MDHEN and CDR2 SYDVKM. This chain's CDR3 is CASSLGTNEKLFF. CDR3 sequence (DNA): TGTGCCAGCAGTCTCGGGACTAATGAAAAACTGTTTTTT. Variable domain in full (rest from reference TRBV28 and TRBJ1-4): DVKVTQSSRYLVKRTGEKVFLECVQDMDHENMFWYRQDPGLGLRLIYFSYDVKMKEKGDIPEGYSVSREKKERFSLILESASTNQTSMYLCASSLGTNEKLFFGSGTQLSVL.

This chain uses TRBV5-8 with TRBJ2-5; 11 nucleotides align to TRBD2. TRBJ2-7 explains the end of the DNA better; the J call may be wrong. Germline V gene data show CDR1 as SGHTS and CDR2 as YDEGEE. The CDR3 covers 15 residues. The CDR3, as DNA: TGTGCCAGCAGACGTACTAGCGGGGGTGCCTACGAGCAGTACTTC. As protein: CASRRTSGGAYEQYF.

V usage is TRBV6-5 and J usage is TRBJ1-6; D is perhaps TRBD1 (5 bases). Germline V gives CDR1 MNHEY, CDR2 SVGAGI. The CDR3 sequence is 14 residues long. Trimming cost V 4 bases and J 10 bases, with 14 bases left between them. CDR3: CASSLAGGDSPLHF. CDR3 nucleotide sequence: TGTGCCAGCAGTTTGGCTGGGGGGGACTCACCCCTCCACTTT.

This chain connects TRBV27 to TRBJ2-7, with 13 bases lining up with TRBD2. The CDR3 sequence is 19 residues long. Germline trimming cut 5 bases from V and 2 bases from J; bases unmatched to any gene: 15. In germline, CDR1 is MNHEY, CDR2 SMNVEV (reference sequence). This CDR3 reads CASSGQGPGLAGPPYEQYF. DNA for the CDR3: TGTGCCAGCAGTGGACAGGGGCCGGGACTAGCGGGGCCTCCCTACGAGCAGTACTTC.

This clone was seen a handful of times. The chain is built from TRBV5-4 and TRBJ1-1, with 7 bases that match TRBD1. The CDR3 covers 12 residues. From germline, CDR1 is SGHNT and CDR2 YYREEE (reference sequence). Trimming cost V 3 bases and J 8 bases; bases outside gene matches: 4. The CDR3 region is CASSSGTEEAFF. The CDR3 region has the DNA TGTGCCAGCAGCTCCGGGACAGAAGAAGCTTTCTTT. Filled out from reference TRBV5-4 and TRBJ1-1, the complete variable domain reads ETGVTQSPTHLIKTRGQQVTLRCSSQSGHNTVSWYQQALGQGPQFIFQYYREEENGRGNFPPRFSGLQFPNYSSELNVNALELDDSALYLCASSSGTEEAFFGQGTRLTVV.

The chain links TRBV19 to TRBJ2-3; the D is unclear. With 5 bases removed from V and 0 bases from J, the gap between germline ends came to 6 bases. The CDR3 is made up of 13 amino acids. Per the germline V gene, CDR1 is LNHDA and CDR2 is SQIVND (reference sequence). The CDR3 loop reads CASSPTSTDTQYF. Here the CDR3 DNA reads TGTGCCAGTAGTCCCACTAGCACAGATACGCAGTATTTT. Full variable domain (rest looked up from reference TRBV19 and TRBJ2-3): DGGITQSPKYLFRKEGQNVTLSCEQNLNHDAMYWYRQDPGQGLRLIYYSQIVNDFQKGDIAEGYSVSREKKESFPLTVTSAQKNPTAFYLCASSPTSTDTQYFGPGTRLTVL.

The CDR3 spells CAAKAGYSYEQYF. For the CDR3, the DNA is TGTGCCGCGAAGGCAGGGTACTCCTACGAGCAGTACTTC. The genes are TRBV6-6 and TRBJ2-7; maybe TRBD1 (5 bases). This CDR3 spans 13 amino acids. Germline CDR1 and CDR2: MNHNY and SVGAGI (reference sequence). The germline V and J ends were trimmed by 11 bases and 0 bases, with 14 bases remaining between them.

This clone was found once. CDR3 coding DNA: TGTGCCAGCAGCTCCTTAGCGGGAGTGGGCCAAGAGACCCAGTACTTC. Residues: CASSSLAGVGQETQYF. The rearrangement links TRBV7-2 to TRBJ2-5; TRBD2 matches at 9 bases. CDR3 size: 16 residues. After removal of 4 bases from V and 1 base from J, the junction contained 7 bases not matched to a gene. From germline, CDR1 is SGHTA and CDR2 FQGNSA.

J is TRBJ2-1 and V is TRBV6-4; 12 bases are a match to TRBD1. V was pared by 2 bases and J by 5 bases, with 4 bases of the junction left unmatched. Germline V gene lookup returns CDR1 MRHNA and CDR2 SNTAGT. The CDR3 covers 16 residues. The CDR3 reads CASSDRDRGRDNEQFF. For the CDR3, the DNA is TGTGCCAGCAGTGACAGGGACAGGGGGCGCGACAATGAGCAGTTCTTC.

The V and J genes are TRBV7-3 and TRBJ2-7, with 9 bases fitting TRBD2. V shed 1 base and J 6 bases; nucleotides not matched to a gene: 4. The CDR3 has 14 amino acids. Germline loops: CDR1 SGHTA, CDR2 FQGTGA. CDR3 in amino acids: CASSLISGSSEQYF. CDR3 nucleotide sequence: TGTGCCAGCAGCTTAATTAGCGGGAGTAGCGAGCAGTACTTC.

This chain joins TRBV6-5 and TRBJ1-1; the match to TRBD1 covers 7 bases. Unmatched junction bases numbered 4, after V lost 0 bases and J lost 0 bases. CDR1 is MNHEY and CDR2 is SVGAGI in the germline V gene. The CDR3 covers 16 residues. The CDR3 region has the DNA TGTGCCAGCAGTTACTCGGCCAGGGGGATGAACACTGAAGCTTTCTTT. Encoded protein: CASSYSARGMNTEAFF.

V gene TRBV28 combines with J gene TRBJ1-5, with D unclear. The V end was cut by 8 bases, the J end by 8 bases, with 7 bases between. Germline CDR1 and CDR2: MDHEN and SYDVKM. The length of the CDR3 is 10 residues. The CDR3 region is CASDREPQHF. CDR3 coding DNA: TGTGCCAGCGATCGAGAGCCCCAGCATTTT.